The 25 T cell receptor beta chains below come from one sample, sequenced in a study of blood T cell repertoires in COVID-19. Clones were sequenced by immunoSEQ multiplex PCR, and TCRdb holds only the in-frame ones, with some missing. Here the sample spans 200,000 to 300,000 clones, approximately 90% being singletons. Sequencing was performed on peripheral blood. These TCRs come from a woman aged 40 to 49 with acute or convalescent COVID-19.

This chain joins TRBV10-2 and TRBJ2-2, with TRBD1 matching 9 bases. CDR3 length: 16 residues. Per the germline V gene, CDR1 is WSHSY and CDR2 is SAAADI. The J segment lost 1 base and the V segment lost 5 bases, leaving 5 bases of the junction unmatched. The CDR3 here is CASSSPGQGNTGELFF. The CDR3 DNA reads as TGCGCCAGCAGTTCTCCGGGACAGGGGAACACCGGGGAGCTGTTTTTT.

As concerns this clone: At the DNA level, this CDR3 is encoded by other sequences in the same sample as well. The chain uses TRBV29-1 and TRBJ2-5, with D perhaps TRBD1 (6 bases). CDR3 size: 11 residues. The ends were cut back, 6 bases at V and 2 bases at J, with 7 bases in the middle. Germline V gene lookup returns CDR1 SQVTM and CDR2 ANQGSEA. CDR3 sequence (DNA): TGCAGCGTAGGACAGCAAGAGACCCAGTACTTC. Amino acid sequence: CSVGQQETQYF.

J is TRBJ1-2 and V is TRBV7-2, with D maybe TRBD1 (6 bases). Trimming stripped 2 bases from V and 7 bases from J, with 11 bases between. CDR1 and CDR2 (germline): SGHTA, FQGNSA. CDR3 length: 13 residues. The CDR3 DNA sequence: TGTGCCAGCAGCTTAACAGGGCTGGGTGGCTACACCTTC. It encodes CASSLTGLGGYTF.

The genes are TRBV25-1 and TRBJ2-5, with 9 bases identical to TRBD1. V was pared by 7 bases and J by 3 bases, with 15 bases of the junction left unmatched. The CDR3 is 17 residues long. Germline V gene lookup returns CDR1 MGHDK and CDR2 SYGVNS. CDR3 coding DNA: TGTGCCAGCAAGCGAACAGGGGGCGAGTTCGTTGAAGAGACCCAGTACTTC. Translating gives CASKRTGGEFVEETQYF.

The rearrangement uses TRBV15 and TRBJ1-2, with TRBD1 matching over 9 bases. Germline V gives CDR1 LNHNV, CDR2 YYDKDF (reference sequence). Unmatched junction bases numbered 2, after V lost 6 bases and J lost 3 bases. CDR3 length equals 13 residues. The CDR3: CATRRQGDYGYTF. CDR3 in DNA: TGTGCCACCAGGCGACAGGGGGACTATGGCTACACCTTC.

The rearrangement links TRBV5-1 to TRBJ1-4; D remains unclear. The V gene's germline CDR1 is SGHRS and CDR2 YFSETQ. Trimming removed 3 bases at V and 0 bases at J, with 12 bases between. This CDR3 comprises 16 residues. Here the CDR3 DNA reads TGCGCCAGCAGCTGGCATAGCGGCTCAACTAATGAAAAACTGTTTTTT. It specifies CASSWHSGSTNEKLFF. The whole variable domain, remainder taken from reference TRBV5-1 and TRBJ1-4, is KAGVTQTPRYLIKTRGQQVTLSCSPISGHRSVSWYQQTPGQGLQFLFEYFSETQRNKGNFPGRFSGRQFSNSRSEMNVSTLELGDSALYLCASSWHSGSTNEKLFFGSGTQLSVL.

The J gene is TRBJ1-1, the V gene TRBV30, with D maybe TRBD1 (5 bases). The germline gives CDR1 GTSNPN, CDR2 SVGIG (reference sequence). Trimming took off 2 bases at V and 7 bases at J, with 17 bases between the two ends. The CDR3 has 14 residues. In nucleotides, the CDR3 is TGTGCCTGGAGTTTATCAGGGATAGGGATTGAAGCTTTCTTT. Encoded protein: CAWSLSGIGIEAFF. The full variable domain, in which reference TRBV30 and TRBJ1-1 provide the parts outside the CDR3, is SQTIHQWPATLVQPVGSPLSLECTVEGTSNPNLYWYRQAAGRGLQLLFYSVGIGQISSEVPQNLSASRPQDRQFILSSKKLLLSDSGFYLCAWSLSGIGIEAFFGQGTRLTVV.

The chain uses TRBV10-2 and TRBJ1-2, with 9 bases matching TRBD1. The V segment lost 6 bases and the J segment 8 bases; nucleotides outside the gene matches: 10. Germline CDR1 reads WSHSY; CDR2 reads SAAADI. There are 14 residues in the CDR3. In DNA form, the CDR3 reads TGCGCCAGCAGCGCTGACAGGGGGTTTCGGGGCTACACCTTC. Translation: CASSADRGFRGYTF.

The DNA for the CDR3 is TGTGCCAGCAGCTTAGATTTAGGTCCGGGGAATGGCTACACCTTC. Amino acid sequence: CASSLDLGPGNGYTF. The chain couples TRBV11-2 to TRBJ1-2; no definite D call. V gave up 0 bases and J gave up 6 bases, with 14 bases separating them. Per germline, CDR1 SGHAT and CDR2 FQNNGV. The CDR3 extends over 15 amino acids.

The V gene is TRBV2, the J gene TRBJ1-2; 8 bases line up with TRBD1. The CDR3 extends over 15 amino acids. The junction had 11 bases not matched to a gene; V was cut back by 7 bases and J by 4 bases. CDR1 and CDR2 (germline): SNHLY, FYNNEI. CDR3 region: CASMNSGQGLYGYTF. CDR3 nucleotide sequence: TGTGCCAGCATGAATAGTGGACAGGGACTCTATGGCTACACCTTC.

V usage is TRBV24-1 and J usage is TRBJ1-2; D is unclear. Germline assignment: CDR1 KGHDR and CDR2 SFDVKD. This CDR3 contains 11 residues. V shed 3 bases and J shed 6 bases, with 4 bases lying between them. CDR3 bases: TGTGCCACCAGTGATCAGGATGGCTACACCTTC. This encodes CATSDQDGYTF.

The chain carries TRBV10-2 and TRBJ1-1; D may be TRBD1 (6 bases). CDR3 length: 13 amino acids. Trimming removed 7 bases at V and 3 bases at J, with 12 bases between. Germline V gene sequence: CDR1 WSHSY, CDR2 SAAADI. The DNA for the CDR3 is TGCGCCAGCACGGGCAGGGGACACACTGAAGCTTTCTTT. It is translated as CASTGRGHTEAFF.

In its sample, this clone was seen once. This chain connects TRBV19 to TRBJ1-2, with TRBD1 matching 11 bases. The J segment lost 5 bases and the V segment lost 4 bases, leaving 6 bases of the junction unmatched. CDR1 is LNHDA and CDR2 is SQIVND in the germline V gene (reference sequence). The CDR3 loop spans 15 amino acids. The CDR3 DNA reads TGTGCCAGTAGTACCGGGACAGGGGGTCTGTATGGCTACACCTTC. Translated: CASSTGTGGLYGYTF.

This clone was seen a single time. The CDR3 region has the DNA TGTGCCAGCAGCTTTGGGTTAGCGGATTTTAAGTATAGCACAGATACGCAGTATTTT. Residues: CASSFGLADFKYSTDTQYF. This chain uses TRBV7-2 with TRBJ2-3, with a tentative D call TRBD2 (6 bases). Trimming shortened V by 3 bases and J by 0 bases, and 22 bases separated the two germline ends. Germline lookup yields CDR1 SGHTA and CDR2 FQGNSA. The CDR3 covers 19 residues.

The V gene is TRBV6-1, the J gene TRBJ1-5; TRBD1 aligns across 8 bases. CDR1 MNHNS and CDR2 SASEGT come from the germline V gene. V was clipped by 3 bases and J by 8 bases; unmatched bases: 6. The CDR3 has 14 amino acids. CDR3 nucleotides: TGTGCCAGCAGTGACAACAGGGGGAGGAAGCCCCAGCATTTT. Residues: CASSDNRGRKPQHF.

The chain has TRBV7-2 and TRBJ1-2; 7 bases are shared with TRBD1. The CDR3 extends over 15 amino acids. From germline, CDR1 is SGHTA and CDR2 FQGNSA. J lost 3 bases, V lost 2 bases, and 6 bases had no gene match. CDR3 loop: CASSLTGQDHYGYTF. The DNA for the CDR3 is TGTGCCAGCAGCTTAACAGGACAGGACCACTATGGCTACACCTTC. Using reference TRBV7-2 and TRBJ1-2 for the parts outside the CDR3, the full variable domain is GAGVSQSPSNKVTEKGKDVELRCDPISGHTALYWYRQSLGQGLEFLIYFQGNSAPDKSGLPSDRFSAERTGGSVSTLTIQRTQQEDSAVYLCASSLTGQDHYGYTFGSGTRLTVV.

The chain carries TRBV6-5 and TRBJ1-5; weak D call: TRBD1 (6 bases). V was pared by 6 bases and J by 4 bases, with 16 bases between. The CDR3 covers 15 residues. Germline V CDR1 and CDR2: MNHEY, SVGAGI. The CDR3: CASSGAGAVNQPQHF. The CDR3 DNA reads TGTGCCAGCAGCGGGGCAGGGGCCGTAAATCAGCCCCAGCATTTT.

The table lists this clone with a few counts. This chain uses TRBV5-6 with TRBJ1-4, with D possibly TRBD1 on 5 matching bases. The CDR3 is 17 amino acids. Germline V CDR1 and CDR2: SGHDT, YYEEEE. The V gene lost 3 bases and the J gene lost 5 bases, with 20 bases spanning the gap. The CDR3: CASSWGSPRNKNEKLFF. CDR3 in DNA: TGTGCCAGCAGCTGGGGCAGTCCCCGTAACAAGAATGAAAAACTGTTTTTT.

The rearrangement joins TRBV19 to TRBJ1-4; D is uncertain. Trimming stripped 5 bases from V and 8 bases from J, with 18 bases between. This CDR3 region has 15 residues. Germline CDR1 LNHDA, CDR2 SQIVND (reference sequence). The chain's CDR3 is CASSSSSGGNEKLFF. CDR3 DNA sequence: TGTGCCAGTAGTTCCAGTTCGGGCGGGAACGAAAAACTGTTTTTT.

This clone occurred once. V is TRBV7-2 and J is TRBJ1-1; D is unclear. Germline CDR1 SGHTA, CDR2 FQGNSA. The CDR3 is 16 residues long. Trimming stripped 0 bases from V and 1 base from J, with 12 bases between. CDR3 protein: CASSLARGRENTEAFF. As DNA, the CDR3 is TGTGCCAGCAGCTTAGCTCGGGGTCGGGAGAACACTGAAGCTTTCTTT.

This chain joins TRBV4-2 and TRBJ1-3, with no clear D. Germline V gene lookup returns CDR1 LGHNA and CDR2 YNFKEQ. Trimming cost V 0 bases and J 2 bases, with 14 bases left between them. CDR3 length equals 17 residues. The CDR3 DNA reads TGTGCCAGCAGCCAAGAGGAGGCGGTGCGAGCTGGAAACACCATATATTTT. This translates into CASSQEEAVRAGNTIYF.

This clone was picked up one time. J is TRBJ1-2 and V is TRBV27, with TRBD1 identical over 10 bases. CDR3 size: 14 residues. Germline-derived CDR1 and CDR2 are MNHEY and SMNVEV (reference sequence). Germline trimming cut 5 bases from V and 7 bases from J; bases unmatched to any gene: 7. CDR3 coding DNA: TGTGCCAGCAGTCCCGGGACAGGGGTAGGTGGCTACACCTTC. Protein product: CASSPGTGVGGYTF.

CDR3 sequence: CASRPIQGASTGELFF. In DNA, the CDR3 is TGTGCCAGCAGACCGATCCAGGGGGCGAGCACCGGGGAGCTGTTTTTT. This chain uses TRBV11-2 with TRBJ2-2, with 8 bases fitting TRBD1. Germline assignment: CDR1 SGHAT and CDR2 FQNNGV. V lost 6 bases, J lost 4 bases, and 10 bases stayed unmatched. The CDR3 consists of 16 residues.

The gene calls are TRBV30 and TRBJ1-6; 9 nucleotides line up with TRBD1. This CDR3 contains 14 residues. Trimming cost V 0 bases and J 9 bases; bases outside gene matches: 3. Germline lookup yields CDR1 GTSNPN and CDR2 SVGIG (reference sequence). In nucleotides, the CDR3 is TGTGCCTGGAGTGTGGGGACAGGGACTTCACCCCTCCACTTT. Its protein is CAWSVGTGTSPLHF.

This rearrangement joins TRBV5-1 to TRBJ1-1, with TRBD1 matching over 8 bases. Looked up from germline, CDR1 is SGHRS and CDR2 is YFSETQ. Losses at the gene ends were 5 bases for V and 5 bases for J; bases not matched to a gene: 8. This CDR3 is built from 14 residues. The CDR3 nucleotides are TGCGCCAGCAGAATTATACAGGGGGGGACTGAAGCTTTCTTT. Its protein product is CASRIIQGGTEAFF.